What follows describes a single TCR beta chain. This sample was taken from a study of OX40 agonist ivuxolimab in advanced cancers. The CDR3 totals 17 residues. V was pared by 4 bases and J by 3 bases, with 12 bases of the junction left unmatched. Germline V gene lookup returns CDR1 SGHDN and CDR2 FVKESK. Profiled with immunoSEQ multiplex PCR; TCRdb holds only in-frame clones, not every one. Found here are approximately 90,000 clones, about 85% of them singletons; the top ten hold around 4%. Specimen: CD4+ or CD8+ T cells sorted from blood, collected in a trial of the OX40 agonist ivuxolimab. The V gene is TRBV14, the J gene TRBJ2-1, with 7 bases identical to TRBD1. This clonotype originated in an adult with an advanced solid tumor such as melanoma, head and neck, liver or kidney cancer. CDR3 in DNA: TGTGCCAGCAGCCCTTGGACAGGACCCCTCGGCTACAATGAGCAGTTCTTC. Translated: CASSPWTGPLGYNEQFF.